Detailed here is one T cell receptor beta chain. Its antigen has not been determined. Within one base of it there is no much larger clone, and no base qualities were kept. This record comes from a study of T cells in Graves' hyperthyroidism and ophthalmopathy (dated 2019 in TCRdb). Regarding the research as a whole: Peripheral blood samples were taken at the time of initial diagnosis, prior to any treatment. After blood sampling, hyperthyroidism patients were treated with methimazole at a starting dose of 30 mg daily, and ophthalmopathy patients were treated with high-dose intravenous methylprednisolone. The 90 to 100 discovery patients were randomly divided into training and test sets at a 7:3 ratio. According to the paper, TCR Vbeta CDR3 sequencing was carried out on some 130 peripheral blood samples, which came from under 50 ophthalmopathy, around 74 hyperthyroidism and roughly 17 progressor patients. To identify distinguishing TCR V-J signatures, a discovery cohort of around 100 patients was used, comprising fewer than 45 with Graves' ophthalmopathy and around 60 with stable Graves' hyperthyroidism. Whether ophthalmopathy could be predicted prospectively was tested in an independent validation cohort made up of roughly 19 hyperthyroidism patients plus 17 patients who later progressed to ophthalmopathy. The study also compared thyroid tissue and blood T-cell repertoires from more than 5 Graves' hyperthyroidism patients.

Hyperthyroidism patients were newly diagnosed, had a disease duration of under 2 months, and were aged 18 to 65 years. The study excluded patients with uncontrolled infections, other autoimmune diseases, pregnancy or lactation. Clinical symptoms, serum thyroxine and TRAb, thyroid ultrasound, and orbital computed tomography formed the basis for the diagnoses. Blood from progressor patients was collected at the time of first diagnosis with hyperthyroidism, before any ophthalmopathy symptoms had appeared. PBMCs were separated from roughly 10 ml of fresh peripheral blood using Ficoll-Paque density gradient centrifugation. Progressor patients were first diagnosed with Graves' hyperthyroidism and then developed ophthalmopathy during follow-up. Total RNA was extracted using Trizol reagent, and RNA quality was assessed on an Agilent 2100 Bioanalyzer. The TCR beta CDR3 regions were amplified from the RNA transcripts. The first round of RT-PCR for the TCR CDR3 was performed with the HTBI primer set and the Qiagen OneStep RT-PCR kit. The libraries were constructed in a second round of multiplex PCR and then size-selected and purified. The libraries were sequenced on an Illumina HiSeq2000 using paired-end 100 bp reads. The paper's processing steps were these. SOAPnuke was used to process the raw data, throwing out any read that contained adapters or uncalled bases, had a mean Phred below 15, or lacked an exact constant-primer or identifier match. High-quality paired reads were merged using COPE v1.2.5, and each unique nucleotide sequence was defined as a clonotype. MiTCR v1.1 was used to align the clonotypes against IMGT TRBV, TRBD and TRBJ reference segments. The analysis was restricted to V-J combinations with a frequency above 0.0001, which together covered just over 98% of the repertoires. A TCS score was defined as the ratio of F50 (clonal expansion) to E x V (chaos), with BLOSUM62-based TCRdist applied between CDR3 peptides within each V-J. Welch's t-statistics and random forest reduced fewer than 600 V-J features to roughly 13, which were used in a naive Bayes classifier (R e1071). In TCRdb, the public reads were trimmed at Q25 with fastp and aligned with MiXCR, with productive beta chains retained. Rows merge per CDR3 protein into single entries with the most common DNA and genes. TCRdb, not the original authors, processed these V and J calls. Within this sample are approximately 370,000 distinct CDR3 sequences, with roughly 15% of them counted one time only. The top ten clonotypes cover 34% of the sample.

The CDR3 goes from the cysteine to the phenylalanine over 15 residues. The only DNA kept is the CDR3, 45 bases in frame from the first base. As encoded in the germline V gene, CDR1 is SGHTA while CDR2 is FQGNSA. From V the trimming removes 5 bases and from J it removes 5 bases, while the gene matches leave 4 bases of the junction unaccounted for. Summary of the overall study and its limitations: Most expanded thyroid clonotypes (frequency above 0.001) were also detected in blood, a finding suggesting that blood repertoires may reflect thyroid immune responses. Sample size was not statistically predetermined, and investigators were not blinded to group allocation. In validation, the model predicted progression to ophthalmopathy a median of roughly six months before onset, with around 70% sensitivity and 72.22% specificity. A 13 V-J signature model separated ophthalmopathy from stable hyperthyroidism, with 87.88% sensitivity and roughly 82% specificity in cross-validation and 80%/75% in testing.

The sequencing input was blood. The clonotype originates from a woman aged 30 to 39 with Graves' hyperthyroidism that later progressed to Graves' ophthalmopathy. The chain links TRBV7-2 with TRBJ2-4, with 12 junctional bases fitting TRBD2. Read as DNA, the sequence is TGTGCCAGCAGCCCCAGACTAGCGGGAGAAAACATTCAGTACTTC. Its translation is CASSPRLAGENIQYF.